This record covers a single TCR beta chain. This record comes from a study of cytomegalovirus exposure and HLA in healthy donors. CDR3 length: 16 residues. In germline, CDR1 is SGHDN, CDR2 FVKESK. V shed 0 bases and J shed 9 bases, with 18 bases lying between them. In the PCR, 60 Vbeta and 13 Jbeta primers were used. Measured with immunoSEQ multiplex PCR; TCRdb has only the in-frame clones, and not every one. This table has approximately 100,000 clones, about 77% appearing once. The sequence was obtained from a woman between 18 and 29 years old in good health and CMV-seropositive. Sequenced sample: PBMCs. V and J are TRBV14 and TRBJ2-1; TRBD2 might be the D (5 bases). The CDR3 nucleotides are TGTGCCAGCAGCCAAGATGTCTATCGGACTGGCCCTGAGCAGTTCTTC. This sequence encodes CASSQDVYRTGPEQFF.